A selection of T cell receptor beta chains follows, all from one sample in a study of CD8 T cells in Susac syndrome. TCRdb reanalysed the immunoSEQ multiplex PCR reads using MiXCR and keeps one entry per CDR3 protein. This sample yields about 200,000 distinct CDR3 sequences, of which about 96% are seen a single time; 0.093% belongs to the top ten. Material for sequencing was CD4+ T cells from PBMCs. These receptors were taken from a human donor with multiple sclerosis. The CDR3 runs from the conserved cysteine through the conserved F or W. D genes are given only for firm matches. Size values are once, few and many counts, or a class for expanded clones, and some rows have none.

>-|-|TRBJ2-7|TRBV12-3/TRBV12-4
CASSFLSAPHEQYF
TGTGCCAGCAGTTTTCTGTCGGCCCCCCACGAGCAGTACTTC
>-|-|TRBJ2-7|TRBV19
CASRKRANPGSYEQYF
TGTGCCAGTCGGAAAAGGGCAAACCCAGGGTCCTACGAGCAGTACTTC
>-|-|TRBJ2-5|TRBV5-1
CASSSGTVAGETQYF
TGCGCCAGCAGCTCCGGGACGGTCGCTGGGGAGACCCAGTACTTC
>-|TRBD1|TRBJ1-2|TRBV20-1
CSATPPGQPNYGYTF
TGCAGTGCTACCCCTCCGGGACAGCCTAACTATGGCTACACCTTC
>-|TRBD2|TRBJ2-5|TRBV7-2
CASSPGLFDLTQYF
TGTGCCAGCAGCCCGGGACTATTCGATTTAACCCAGTACTTC
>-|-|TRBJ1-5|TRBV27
CASSFFGQPQHF
TGTGCCAGCAGTTTCTTCGGGCAGCCCCAGCATTTT
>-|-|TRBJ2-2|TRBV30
CAWSVQTGELFF
TGTGCCTGGAGTGTACAAACCGGGGAGCTGTTTTTT
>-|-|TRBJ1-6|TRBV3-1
CASSQEPGRTAGNSPLHF
TGTGCCAGCAGCCAAGAACCAGGCAGGACCGCTGGGAATTCACCCCTCCACTTT
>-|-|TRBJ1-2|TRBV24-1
CATAKGGDGYTF
TGTGCCACCGCAAAGGGGGGCGATGGCTACACCTTC
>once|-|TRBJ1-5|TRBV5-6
CASSLFGISQPQHF
TGTGCCAGCAGCTTGTTTGGGATTAGCCAGCCCCAGCATTTT
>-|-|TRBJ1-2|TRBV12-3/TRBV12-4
CASSSSYRGGGYTF
TGTGCCAGCAGTTCCTCATACCGGGGCGGGGGCTACACCTTC
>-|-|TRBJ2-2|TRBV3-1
CASSRFPGGESGELFF
TGTGCCAGCAGTCGCTTCCCTGGGGGCGAGAGCGGGGAGCTGTTTTTT
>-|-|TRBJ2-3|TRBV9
CASSVWGTLDTQYF
TGTGCCAGCAGCGTTTGGGGGACGCTAGATACGCAGTATTTT
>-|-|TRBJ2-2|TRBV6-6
CASSYGRTDRTGELFF
TGTGCCAGCAGTTACGGAAGAACAGATCGCACCGGGGAGCTGTTTTTT
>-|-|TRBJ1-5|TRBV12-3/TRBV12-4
CASSSAGVGAHQPQHF
TGTGCCAGCAGTTCGGCAGGGGTGGGAGCCCATCAGCCCCAGCATTTT
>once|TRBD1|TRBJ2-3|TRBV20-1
CSAGGTGKSKITDTQYF
TGCAGTGCTGGCGGGACAGGCAAGTCCAAAATCACAGATACGCAGTATTTT
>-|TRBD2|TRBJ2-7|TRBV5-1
CASSRVAGAPGEQYF
TGCGCCAGCAGCCGAGTAGCGGGAGCCCCGGGCGAGCAGTACTTC
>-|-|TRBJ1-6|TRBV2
CGSSSYNSPLHF
TGTGGGAGTAGCTCCTATAATTCACCCCTCCACTTT
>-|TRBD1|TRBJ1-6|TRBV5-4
CASSGDRSSYNSPLHF
TGTGCCAGCAGCGGGGACAGGAGCTCCTATAATTCACCCCTCCACTTT
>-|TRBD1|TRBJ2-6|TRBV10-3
CAISATGPYSGANVLTF
TGTGCCATCAGTGCGACAGGGCCGTACTCTGGGGCCAACGTCCTGACTTTC
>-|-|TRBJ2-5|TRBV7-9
CASSTQLRRQRETQYF
TGTGCCAGCAGCACACAGCTTCGACGACAGCGAGAGACCCAGTACTTC
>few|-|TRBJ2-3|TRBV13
CASSPSRVDTQYF
TGTGCCAGCAGCCCCTCTAGGGTAGATACGCAGTATTTT
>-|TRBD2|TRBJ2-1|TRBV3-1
CASRLLAENNEQFF
TGTGCCAGCAGGCTACTAGCGGAGAACAATGAGCAGTTCTTC
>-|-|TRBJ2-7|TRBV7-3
CASSLTDSSSYEQYF
TGTGCCAGCAGCTTAACGGACTCCTCCTCCTACGAGCAGTACTTC
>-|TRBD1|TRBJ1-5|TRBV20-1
CSASQDRNQPQHF
TGCAGTGCTAGCCAGGACAGGAATCAGCCCCAGCATTTT
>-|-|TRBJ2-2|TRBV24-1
CATSEPNTGELFF
TGTGCCACCAGTGAACCCAACACCGGGGAGCTGTTTTTT
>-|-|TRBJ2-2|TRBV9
CASSVERGGTGELFF
TGTGCCAGCAGCGTAGAGAGGGGTGGAACCGGGGAGCTGTTTTTT
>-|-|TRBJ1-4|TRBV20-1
CSASVGGREEKLFF
TGCAGTGCTAGTGTGGGCGGCCGGGAGGAAAAACTGTTTTTT
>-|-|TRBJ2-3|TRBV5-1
CASSSLTGATDTQYF
TGCGCCAGCAGCTCCTTGACCGGGGCCACAGATACGCAGTATTTT
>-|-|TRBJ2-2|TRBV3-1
CASSPQWTGELFF
TGTGCCAGCAGCCCCCAATGGACCGGGGAGCTGTTTTTT
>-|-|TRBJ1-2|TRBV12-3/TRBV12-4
CASTRQGTIGYTF
TGTGCCAGCACCCGTCAGGGGACGATTGGCTACACCTTC
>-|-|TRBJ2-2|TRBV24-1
CATSDSGGLNTGELFF
TGTGCCACCAGTGATTCGGGCGGGTTAAACACCGGGGAGCTGTTTTTT
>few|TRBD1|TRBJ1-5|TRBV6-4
CASSEQGDQPQHF
TGTGCCAGCAGTGAGCAGGGGGATCAGCCCCAGCATTTT
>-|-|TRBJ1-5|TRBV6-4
CASSNRADQPQHF
TGTGCCAGCAGTAACAGGGCCGATCAGCCCCAGCATTTT
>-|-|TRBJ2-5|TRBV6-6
CASSRSEGETQYF
TGTGCCAGCAGTCGTTCGGAGGGAGAGACCCAGTACTTC
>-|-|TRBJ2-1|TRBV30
CAWNEGVDNEQFF
TGTGCCTGGAACGAGGGAGTCGACAATGAGCAGTTCTTC
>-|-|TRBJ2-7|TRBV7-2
CASSIPRHEQYF
TGTGCCAGCAGCATCCCCCGCCACGAGCAGTACTTC
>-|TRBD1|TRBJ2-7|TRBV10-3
CAISDWDRGNHEQYF
TGTGCCATCAGTGATTGGGACAGGGGTAACCACGAGCAGTACTTC
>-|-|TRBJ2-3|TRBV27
CASSLEGTYTQYF
TGTGCCAGCAGTTTGGAAGGAACCTATACGCAGTATTTT
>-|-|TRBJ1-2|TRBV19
CASSIVWNYGYTF
TGTGCCAGTAGTATAGTATGGAACTATGGCTACACCTTC
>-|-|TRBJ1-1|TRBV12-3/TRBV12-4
CASSLALQAEAFF
TGTGCCAGCAGTTTAGCGTTGCAGGCTGAAGCTTTCTTT
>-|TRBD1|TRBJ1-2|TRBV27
CASSLTGGRYGYTF
TGTGCCAGCAGTTTAACAGGGGGTCGGTATGGCTACACCTTC
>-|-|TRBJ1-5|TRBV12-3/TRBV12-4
CASSSQRDQPQHF
TGTGCCAGCAGTTCCCAGAGGGACCAGCCCCAGCATTTT
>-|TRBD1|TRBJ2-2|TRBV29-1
CSVGRTGDPGELFF
TGCAGCGTTGGAAGGACAGGGGACCCCGGGGAGCTGTTTTTT
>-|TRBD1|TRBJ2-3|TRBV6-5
CASRSDRGFTDTQYF
TGTGCCAGCAGGTCCGACAGGGGGTTCACAGATACGCAGTATTTT
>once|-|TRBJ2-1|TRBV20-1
CSAEGVPAEQFF
TGCAGTGCCGAGGGAGTTCCCGCTGAGCAGTTCTTC
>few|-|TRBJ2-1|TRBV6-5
CASSSSNEQFF
TGTGCCAGCAGTTCCTCCAATGAGCAGTTCTTC
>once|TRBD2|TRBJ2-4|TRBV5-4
CASSRAGGWENIQYF
TGTGCCAGCAGCCGAGCGGGAGGATGGGAAAACATTCAGTACTTC
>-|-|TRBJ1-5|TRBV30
CAWSRDNHQPQHF
TGTGCCTGGAGCCGGGACAATCATCAGCCCCAGCATTTT
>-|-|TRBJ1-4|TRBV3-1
CASSHQQDNEKLFF
TGTGCCAGCAGCCACCAGCAGGATAATGAAAAACTGTTTTTT